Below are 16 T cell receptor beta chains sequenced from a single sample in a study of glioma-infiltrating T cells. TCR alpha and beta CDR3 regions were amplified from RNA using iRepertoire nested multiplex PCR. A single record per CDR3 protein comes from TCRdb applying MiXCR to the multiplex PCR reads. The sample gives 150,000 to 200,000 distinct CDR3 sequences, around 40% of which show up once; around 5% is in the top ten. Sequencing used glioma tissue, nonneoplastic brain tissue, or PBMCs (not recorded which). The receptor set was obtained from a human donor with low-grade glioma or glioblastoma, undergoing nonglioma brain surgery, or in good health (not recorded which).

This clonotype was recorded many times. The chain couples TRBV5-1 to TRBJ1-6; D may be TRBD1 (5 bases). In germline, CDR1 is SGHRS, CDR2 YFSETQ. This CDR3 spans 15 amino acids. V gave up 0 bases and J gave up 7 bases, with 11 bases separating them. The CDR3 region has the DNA TGCGCCAGCAGCTTGGTAGGGGACCTGAATTCACCCCTCCACTTT. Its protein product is CASSLVGDLNSPLHF.

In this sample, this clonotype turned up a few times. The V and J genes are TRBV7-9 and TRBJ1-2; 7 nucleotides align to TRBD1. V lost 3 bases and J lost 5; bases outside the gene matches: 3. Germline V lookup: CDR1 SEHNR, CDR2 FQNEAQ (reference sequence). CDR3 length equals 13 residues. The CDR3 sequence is CASSFSRGYGYTF. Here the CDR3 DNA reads TGTGCCAGCAGCTTCTCCAGGGGGTATGGCTACACCTTC.

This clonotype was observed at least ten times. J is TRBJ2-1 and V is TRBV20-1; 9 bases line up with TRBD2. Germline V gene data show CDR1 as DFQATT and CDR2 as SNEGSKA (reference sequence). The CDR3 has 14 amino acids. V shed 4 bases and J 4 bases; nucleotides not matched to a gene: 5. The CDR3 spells CSAIAGVSYNEQFF. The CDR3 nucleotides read TGCAGTGCTATAGCGGGAGTTTCTTACAATGAGCAGTTCTTC.

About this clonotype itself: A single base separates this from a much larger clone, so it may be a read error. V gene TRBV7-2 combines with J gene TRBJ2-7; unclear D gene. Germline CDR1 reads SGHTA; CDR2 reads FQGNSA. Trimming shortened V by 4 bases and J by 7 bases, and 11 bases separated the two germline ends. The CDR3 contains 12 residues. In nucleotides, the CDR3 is TGTGCCAGCAGCTCTCTCCCCACGGAGCAGTACTTC. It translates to CASSSLPTEQYF. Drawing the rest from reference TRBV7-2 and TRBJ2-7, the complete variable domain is GAGVSQSPSNKVTEKGKDVELRCDPISGHTALYWYRQSLGQGLEFLIYFQGNSAPDKSGLPSDRFSAERTGGSVSTLTIQRTQQEDSAVYLCASSSLPTEQYFGPGTRLTVT.

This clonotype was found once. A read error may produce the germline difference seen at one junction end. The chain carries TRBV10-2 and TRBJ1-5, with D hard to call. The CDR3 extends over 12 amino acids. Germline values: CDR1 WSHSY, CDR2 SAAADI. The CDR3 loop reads CGTSDSNQPQHF. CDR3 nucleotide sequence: TGTGGCACCAGTGACAGCAATCAGCCCCAGCATTTT.

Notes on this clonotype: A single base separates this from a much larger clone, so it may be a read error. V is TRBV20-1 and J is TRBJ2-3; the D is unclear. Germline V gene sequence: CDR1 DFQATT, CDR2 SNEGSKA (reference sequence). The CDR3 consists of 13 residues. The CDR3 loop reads CSAIGSSRDTQYF. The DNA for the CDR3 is TGCAGTGCTATCGGCAGTAGCAGAGATACGCAGTATTTT.

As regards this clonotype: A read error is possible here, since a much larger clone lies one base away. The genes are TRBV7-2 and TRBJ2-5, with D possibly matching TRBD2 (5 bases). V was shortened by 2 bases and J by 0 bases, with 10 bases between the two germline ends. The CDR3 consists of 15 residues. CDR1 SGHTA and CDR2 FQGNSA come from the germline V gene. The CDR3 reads CASSLNRDYQETQYF. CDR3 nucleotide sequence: TGTGCCAGCAGCTTAAACCGGGATTACCAAGAGACCCAGTACTTC.

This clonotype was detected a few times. In nucleotides, the CDR3 is TGTGCCATCAGGAAAGGACGGGGAGAAGAGACCCAGTACTTC. This sequence encodes CAIRKGRGEETQYF. This rearrangement joins TRBV6-1 to TRBJ2-5; TRBD2 is a possible D gene (5 bases). This CDR3 has 14 amino acids. Germline assignment: CDR1 MNHNS and CDR2 SASEGT. V dropped 10 bases and J dropped 3 bases, with 18 bases sitting between them.

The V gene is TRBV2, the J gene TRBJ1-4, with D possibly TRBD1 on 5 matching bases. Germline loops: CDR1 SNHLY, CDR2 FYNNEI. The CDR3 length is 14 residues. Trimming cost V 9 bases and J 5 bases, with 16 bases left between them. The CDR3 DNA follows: TGTGCCAGAAGACCCAGGGAGACCAATGAAAAACTGTTTTTT. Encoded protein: CARRPRETNEKLFF.

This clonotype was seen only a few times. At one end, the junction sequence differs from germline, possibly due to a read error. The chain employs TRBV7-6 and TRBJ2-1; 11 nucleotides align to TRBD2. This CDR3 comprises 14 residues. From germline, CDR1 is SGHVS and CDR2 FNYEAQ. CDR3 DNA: TGTGCCAGCGGCTTAGCGGGAGGGCATAATGAGCAGTTCTTC. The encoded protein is CASGLAGGHNEQFF.

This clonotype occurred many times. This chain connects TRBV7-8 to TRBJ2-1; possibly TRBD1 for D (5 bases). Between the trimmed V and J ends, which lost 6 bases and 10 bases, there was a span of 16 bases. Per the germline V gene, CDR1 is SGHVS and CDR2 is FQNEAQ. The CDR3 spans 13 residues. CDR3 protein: CASRSSRTTEQFF. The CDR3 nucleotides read TGTGCCAGCAGGAGCAGCCGGACAACCGAGCAGTTCTTC. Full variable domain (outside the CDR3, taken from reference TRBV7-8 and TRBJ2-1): GAGVSQSPRYKVAKRGQDVALRCDPISGHVSLFWYQQALGQGPEFLTYFQNEAQLDKSGLPSDRFFAERPEGSVSTLKIQRTQQEDSAVYLCASRSSRTTEQFFGPGTRLTVL.

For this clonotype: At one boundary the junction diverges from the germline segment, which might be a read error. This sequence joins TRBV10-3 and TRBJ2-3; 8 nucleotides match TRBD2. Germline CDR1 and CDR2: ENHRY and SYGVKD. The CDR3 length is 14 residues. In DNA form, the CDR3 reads TGTGCCATCAGTGGAACTAGCGGTATAGATAGGCAGTATTTT. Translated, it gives CAISGTSGIDRQYF.

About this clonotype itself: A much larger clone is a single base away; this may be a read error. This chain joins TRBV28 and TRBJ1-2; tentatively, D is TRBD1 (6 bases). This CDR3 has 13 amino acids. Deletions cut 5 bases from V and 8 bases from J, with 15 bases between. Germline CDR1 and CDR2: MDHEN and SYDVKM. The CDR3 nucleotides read TGTGCCAGCAGTGGGAACAACAGGGAAGGCTACACCTTC. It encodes CASSGNNREGYTF.

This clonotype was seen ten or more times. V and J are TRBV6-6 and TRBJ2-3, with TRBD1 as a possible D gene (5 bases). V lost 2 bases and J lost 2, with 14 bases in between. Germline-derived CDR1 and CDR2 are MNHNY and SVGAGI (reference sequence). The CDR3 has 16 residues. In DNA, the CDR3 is TGTGCCAGCAGTTACGGTCAGGGATACAACACAGATACGCAGTATTTT. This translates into CASSYGQGYNTDTQYF.

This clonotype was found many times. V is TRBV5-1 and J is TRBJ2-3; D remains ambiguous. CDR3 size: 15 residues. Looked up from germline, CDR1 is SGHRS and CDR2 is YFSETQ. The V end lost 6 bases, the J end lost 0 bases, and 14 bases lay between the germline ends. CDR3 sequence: CASTAGAPSTDTQYF. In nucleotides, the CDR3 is TGCGCCAGCACAGCAGGAGCGCCTAGCACAGATACGCAGTATTTT.

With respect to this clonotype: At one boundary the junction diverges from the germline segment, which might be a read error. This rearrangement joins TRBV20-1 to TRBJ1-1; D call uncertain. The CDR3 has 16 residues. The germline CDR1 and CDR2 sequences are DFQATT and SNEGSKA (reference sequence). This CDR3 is CSASVWADRPNTEALF. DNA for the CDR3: TGCAGTGCTAGCGTATGGGCAGATAGACCGAACACTGAAGCTTTATTT.